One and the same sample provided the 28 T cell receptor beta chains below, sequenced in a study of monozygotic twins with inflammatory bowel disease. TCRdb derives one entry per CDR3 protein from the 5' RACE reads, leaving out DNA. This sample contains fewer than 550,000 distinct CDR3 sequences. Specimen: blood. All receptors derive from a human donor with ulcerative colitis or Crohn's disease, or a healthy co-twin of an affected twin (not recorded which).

CDR3 protein: CASTNLGETQYF. The V call is TRBV6-4, the J call TRBJ2-5. The germline CDR1 and CDR2 sequences are MRHNA and SNTAGT. The CDR3 runs to 12 residues.

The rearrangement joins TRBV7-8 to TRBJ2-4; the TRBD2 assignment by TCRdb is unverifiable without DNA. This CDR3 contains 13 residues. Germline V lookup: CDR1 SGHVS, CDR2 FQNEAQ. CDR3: CASSVDSGDIQYF.

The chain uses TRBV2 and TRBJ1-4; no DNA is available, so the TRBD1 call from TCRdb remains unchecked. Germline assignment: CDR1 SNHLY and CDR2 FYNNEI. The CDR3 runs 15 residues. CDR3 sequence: CASSETWAGYEKLFF.

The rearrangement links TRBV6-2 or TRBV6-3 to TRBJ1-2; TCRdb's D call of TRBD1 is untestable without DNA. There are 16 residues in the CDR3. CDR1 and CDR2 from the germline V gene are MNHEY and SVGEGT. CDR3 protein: CASTPRGQGLLYGYTF.

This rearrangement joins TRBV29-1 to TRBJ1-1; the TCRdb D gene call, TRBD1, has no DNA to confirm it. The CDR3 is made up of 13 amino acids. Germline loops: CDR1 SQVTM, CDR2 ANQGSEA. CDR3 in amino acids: CSVVQGTNTEAFF.

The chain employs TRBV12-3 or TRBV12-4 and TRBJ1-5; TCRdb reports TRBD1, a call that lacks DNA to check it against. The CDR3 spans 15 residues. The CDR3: CASRFRGSRDQPQHF.

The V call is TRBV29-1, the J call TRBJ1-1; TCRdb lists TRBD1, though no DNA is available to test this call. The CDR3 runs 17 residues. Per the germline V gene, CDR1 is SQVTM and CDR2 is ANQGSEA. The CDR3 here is CSVSPGPYFSWGAEAFF.

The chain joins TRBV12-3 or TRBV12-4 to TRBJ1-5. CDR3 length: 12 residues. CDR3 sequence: CASSLVPQPQHF.

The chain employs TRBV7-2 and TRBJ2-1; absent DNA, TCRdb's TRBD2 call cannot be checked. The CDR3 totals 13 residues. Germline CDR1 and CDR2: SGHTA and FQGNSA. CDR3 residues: CASSLGGSGSLYF.

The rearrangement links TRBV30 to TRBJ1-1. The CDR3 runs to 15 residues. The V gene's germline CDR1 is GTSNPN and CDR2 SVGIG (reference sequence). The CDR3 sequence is CAWSPLRTANTEAFF.

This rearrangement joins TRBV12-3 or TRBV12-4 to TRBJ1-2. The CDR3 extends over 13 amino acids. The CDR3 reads CASSLIGPYGYTF.

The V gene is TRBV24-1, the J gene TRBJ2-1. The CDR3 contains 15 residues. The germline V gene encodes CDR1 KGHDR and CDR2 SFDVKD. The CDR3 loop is CATSDFLGPYNEQFF.

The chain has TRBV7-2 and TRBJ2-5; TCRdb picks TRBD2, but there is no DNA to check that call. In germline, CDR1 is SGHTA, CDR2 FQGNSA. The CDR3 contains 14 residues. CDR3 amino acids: CASSRTSGRETQYF. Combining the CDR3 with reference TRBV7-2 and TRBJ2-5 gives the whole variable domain GAGVSQSPSNKVTEKGKDVELRCDPISGHTALYWYRQSLGQGLEFLIYFQGNSAPDKSGLPSDRFSAERTGGSVSTLTIQRTQQEDSAVYLCASSRTSGRETQYFGPGTRLLVL.

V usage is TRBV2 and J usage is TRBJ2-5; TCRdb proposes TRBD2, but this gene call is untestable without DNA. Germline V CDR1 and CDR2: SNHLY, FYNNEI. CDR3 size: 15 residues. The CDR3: CASALEGWRPETQYF.

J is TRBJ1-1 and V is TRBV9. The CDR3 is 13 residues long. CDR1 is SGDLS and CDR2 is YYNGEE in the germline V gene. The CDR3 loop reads CASSVRLNTEAFF.

This chain's CDR3 is CSARDYRGNTEAFF. The J gene is TRBJ1-1, the V gene TRBV20-1; as DNA is missing, the TRBD1 call by TCRdb cannot be tested. The germline V gene encodes CDR1 DFQATT and CDR2 SNEGSKA (reference sequence). This CDR3 is 14 amino acids long.

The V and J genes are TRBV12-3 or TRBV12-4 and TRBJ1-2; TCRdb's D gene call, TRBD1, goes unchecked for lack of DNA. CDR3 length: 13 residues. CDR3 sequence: CASSPWTGGGYTF.

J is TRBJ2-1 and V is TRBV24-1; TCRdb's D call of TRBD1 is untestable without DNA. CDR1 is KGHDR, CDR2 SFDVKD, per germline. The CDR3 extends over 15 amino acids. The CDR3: CATSDSGTANNEQFF.

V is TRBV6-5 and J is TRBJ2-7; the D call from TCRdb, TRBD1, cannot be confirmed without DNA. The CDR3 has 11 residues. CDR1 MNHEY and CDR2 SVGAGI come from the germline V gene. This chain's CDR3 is CASKGAYEQYF.

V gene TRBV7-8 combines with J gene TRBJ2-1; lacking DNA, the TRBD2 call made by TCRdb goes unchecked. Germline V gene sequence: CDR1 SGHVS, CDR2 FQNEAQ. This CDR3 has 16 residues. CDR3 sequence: CASSLSLAGVADEQFF.

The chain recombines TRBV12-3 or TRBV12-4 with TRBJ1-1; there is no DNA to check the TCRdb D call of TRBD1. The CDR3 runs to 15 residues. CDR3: CASSSLTGVYTEAFF.

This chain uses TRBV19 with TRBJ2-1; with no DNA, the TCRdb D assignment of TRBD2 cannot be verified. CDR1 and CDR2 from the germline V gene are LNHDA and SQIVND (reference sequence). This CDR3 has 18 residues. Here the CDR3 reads CASSFPPKGLESYNEQFF.

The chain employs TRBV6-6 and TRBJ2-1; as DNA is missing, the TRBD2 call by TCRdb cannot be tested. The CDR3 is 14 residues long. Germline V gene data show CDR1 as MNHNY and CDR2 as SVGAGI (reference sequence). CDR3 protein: CASTKTSGEGEQFF.

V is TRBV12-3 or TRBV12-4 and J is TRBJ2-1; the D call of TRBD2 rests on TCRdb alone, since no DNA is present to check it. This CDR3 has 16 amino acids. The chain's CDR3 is CASSYGTSGGYNEQFF.

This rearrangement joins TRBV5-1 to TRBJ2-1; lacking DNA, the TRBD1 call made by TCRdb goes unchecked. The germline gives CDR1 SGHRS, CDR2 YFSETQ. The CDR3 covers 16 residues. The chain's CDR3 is CASSSGTPAWYNEQFF.

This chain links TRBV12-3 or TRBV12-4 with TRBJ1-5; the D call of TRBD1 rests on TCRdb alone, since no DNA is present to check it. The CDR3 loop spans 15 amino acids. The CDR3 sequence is CASSFYGQANQPQHF.

The CDR3 reads CASSYSGQGGTEAFF. The chain carries TRBV6-5 and TRBJ1-1. This CDR3 has 15 amino acids. CDR1 MNHEY and CDR2 SVGAGI come from the germline V gene.

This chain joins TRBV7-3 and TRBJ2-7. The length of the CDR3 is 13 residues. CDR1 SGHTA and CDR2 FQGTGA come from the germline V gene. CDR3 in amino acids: CASSLTGNVEQYF.